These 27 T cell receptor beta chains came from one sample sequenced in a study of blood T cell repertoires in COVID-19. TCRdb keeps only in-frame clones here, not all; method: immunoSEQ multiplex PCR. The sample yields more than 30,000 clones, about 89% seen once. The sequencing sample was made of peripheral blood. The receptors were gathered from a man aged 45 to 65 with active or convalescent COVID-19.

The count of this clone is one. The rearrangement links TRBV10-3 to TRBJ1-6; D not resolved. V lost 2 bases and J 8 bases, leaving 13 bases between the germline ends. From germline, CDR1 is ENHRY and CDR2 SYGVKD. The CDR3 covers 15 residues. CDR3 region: CAISERGKGDSPLHF. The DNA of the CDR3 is TGTGCCATCAGTGAGAGAGGGAAAGGTGATTCACCCCTCCACTTT.

The CDR3 region has the DNA TGTGCCAGCAGCCTGGGACAAATGAACACTGAAGCTTTCTTT. As protein: CASSLGQMNTEAFF. The chain couples TRBV2 to TRBJ1-1; weak D call: TRBD1 (6 bases). The CDR3 contains 14 residues. V gave up 6 bases and J gave up 0 bases, with 11 bases separating them. Looked up from germline, CDR1 is SNHLY and CDR2 is FYNNEI.

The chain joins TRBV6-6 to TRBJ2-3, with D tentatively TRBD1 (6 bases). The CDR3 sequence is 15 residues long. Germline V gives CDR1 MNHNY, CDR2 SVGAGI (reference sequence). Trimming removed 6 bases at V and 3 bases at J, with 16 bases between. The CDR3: CASSDVGAWTDTQYF. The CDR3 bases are TGTGCCAGCAGCGACGTGGGGGCCTGGACAGATACGCAGTATTTT.

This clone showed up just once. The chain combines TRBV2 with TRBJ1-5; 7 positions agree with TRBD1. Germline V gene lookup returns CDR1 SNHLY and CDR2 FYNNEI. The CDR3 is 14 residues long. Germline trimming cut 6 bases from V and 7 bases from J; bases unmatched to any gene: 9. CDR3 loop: CASSVTGQGQPQHF. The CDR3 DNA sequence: TGTGCCAGCAGCGTGACAGGGCAAGGGCAGCCCCAGCATTTT.

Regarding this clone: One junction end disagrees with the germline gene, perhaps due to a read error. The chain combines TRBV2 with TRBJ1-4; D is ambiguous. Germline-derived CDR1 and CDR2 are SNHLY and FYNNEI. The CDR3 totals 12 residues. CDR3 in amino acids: CASSERDEKLFF. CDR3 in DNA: TGTGCCAGCAGTGAGAGGGATGAAAAATTGTTTTTT.

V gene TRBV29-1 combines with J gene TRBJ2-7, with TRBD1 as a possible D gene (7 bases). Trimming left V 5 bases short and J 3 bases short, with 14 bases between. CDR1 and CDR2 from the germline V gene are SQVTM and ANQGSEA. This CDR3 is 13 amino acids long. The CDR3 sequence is CSVLTGEDYEQYF. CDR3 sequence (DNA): TGCAGCGTTTTAACAGGGGAGGACTACGAGCAGTACTTC.

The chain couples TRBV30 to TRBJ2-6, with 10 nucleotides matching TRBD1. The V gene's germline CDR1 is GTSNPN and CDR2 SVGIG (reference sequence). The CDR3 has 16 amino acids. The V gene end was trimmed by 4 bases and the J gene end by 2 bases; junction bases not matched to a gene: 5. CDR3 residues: CAWNDRGLPGANVLTF. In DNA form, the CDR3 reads TGTGCCTGGAACGACAGGGGGCTACCTGGGGCCAACGTCCTGACTTTC.

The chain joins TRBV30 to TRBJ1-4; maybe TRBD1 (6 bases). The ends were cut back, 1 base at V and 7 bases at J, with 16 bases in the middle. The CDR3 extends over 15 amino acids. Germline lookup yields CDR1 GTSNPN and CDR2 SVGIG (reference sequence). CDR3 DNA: TGTGCCTGGAGTGCACAGGGTCTGCGAGGTGAAAAACTGTTTTTT. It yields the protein CAWSAQGLRGEKLFF.

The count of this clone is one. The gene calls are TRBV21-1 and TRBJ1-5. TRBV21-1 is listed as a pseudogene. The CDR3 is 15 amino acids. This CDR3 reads CASSSEVRRNQPQHF. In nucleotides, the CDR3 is TGTGCCAGCAGCAGTGAGGTCCGTCGGAATCAGCCCCAGCATTTT.

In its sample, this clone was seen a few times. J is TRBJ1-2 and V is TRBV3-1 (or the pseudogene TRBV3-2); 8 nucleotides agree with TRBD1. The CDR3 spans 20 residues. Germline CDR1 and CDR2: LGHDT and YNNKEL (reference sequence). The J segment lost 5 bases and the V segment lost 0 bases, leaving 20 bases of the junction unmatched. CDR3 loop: CASSQDEGQAAKGGGYGYTF. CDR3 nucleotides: TGTGCCAGCAGCCAAGATGAGGGACAGGCAGCCAAGGGCGGGGGTTATGGCTACACCTTC.

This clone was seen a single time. CDR3 bases: TGTGCCAGCTCATGGGCTACCAATCAGCCCCAGCATTTT. This gives the protein CASSWATNQPQHF. V gene TRBV6-5 combines with J gene TRBJ1-5; unclear D gene. Per germline, CDR1 MNHEY and CDR2 SVGAGI. CDR3 length equals 13 residues. V dropped 8 bases and J dropped 3 bases, with 11 bases sitting between them.

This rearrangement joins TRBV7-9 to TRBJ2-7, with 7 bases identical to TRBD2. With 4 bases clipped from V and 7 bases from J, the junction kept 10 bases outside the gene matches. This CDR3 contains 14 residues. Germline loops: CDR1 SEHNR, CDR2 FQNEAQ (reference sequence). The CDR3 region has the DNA TGTGCCAGCAGCTCTCGCGGGAGCACATTGGAGCAGTACTTC. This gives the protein CASSSRGSTLEQYF.

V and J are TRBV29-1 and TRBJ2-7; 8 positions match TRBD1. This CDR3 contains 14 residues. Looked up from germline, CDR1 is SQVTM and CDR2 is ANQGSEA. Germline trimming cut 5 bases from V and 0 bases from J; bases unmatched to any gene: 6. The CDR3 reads CSVPRQGSSYEQYF. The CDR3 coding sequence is TGCAGCGTTCCTCGACAGGGGTCCTCCTACGAGCAGTACTTC.

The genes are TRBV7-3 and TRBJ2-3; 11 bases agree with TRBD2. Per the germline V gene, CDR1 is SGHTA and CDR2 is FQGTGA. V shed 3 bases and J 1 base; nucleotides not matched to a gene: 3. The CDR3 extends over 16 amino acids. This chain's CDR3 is CASSFGTSGGTDTQYF. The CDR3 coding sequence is TGTGCCAGCAGCTTTGGGACTAGCGGTGGCACAGATACGCAGTATTTT.

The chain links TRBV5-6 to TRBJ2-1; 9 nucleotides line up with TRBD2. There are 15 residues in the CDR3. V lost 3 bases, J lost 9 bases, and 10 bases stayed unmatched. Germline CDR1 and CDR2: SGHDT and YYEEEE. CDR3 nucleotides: TGTGCCAGCAGCTACGCGGCGGGGGGGGGCGGTGAGCAGTTCTTC. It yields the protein CASSYAAGGGGEQFF.

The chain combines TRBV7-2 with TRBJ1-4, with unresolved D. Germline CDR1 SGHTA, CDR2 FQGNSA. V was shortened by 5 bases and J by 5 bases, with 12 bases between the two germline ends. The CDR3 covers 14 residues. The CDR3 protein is CASSPGSKNEKLFF. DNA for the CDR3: TGTGCCAGCAGCCCTGGGAGTAAGAATGAAAAACTGTTTTTT.

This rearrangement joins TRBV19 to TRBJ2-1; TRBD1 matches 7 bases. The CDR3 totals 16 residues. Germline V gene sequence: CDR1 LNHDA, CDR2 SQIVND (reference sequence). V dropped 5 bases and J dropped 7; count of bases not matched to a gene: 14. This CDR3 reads CASSPLRRQGTNEQFF. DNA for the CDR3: TGTGCCAGTAGTCCCCTCAGGAGACAGGGTACGAATGAGCAGTTCTTC. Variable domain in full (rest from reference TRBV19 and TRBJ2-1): DGGITQSPKYLFRKEGQNVTLSCEQNLNHDAMYWYRQDPGQGLRLIYYSQIVNDFQKGDIAEGYSVSREKKESFPLTVTSAQKNPTAFYLCASSPLRRQGTNEQFFGPGTRLTVL.

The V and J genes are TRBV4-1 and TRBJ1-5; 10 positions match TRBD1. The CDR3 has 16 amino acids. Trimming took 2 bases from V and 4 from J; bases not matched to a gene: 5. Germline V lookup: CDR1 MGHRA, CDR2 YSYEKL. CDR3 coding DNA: TGCGCCAGCAGCCAATGGGGGACAGGGGCGAATCAGCCCCAGCATTTT. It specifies CASSQWGTGANQPQHF.

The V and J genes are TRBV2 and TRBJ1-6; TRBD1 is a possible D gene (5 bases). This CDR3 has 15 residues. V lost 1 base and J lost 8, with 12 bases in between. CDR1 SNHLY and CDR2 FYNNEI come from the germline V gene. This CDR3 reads CASSEGSQGYSPLHF. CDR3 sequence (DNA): TGTGCCAGCAGTGAAGGGAGTCAGGGATATTCACCCCTCCACTTT.

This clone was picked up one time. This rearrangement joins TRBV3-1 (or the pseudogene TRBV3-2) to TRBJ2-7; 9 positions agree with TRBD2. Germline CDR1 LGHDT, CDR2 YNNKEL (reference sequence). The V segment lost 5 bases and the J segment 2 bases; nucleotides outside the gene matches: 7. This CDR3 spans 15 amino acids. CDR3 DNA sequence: TGTGCCAGCAGCTCCTATGCGGGAGGGACCTACGAGCAGTACTTC. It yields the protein CASSSYAGGTYEQYF.

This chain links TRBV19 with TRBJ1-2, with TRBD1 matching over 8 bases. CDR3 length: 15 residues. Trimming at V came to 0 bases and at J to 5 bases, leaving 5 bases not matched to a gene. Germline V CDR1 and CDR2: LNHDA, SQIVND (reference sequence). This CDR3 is CASSIDQGARYGYTF. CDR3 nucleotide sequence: TGTGCCAGTAGTATAGACCAGGGGGCGCGATATGGCTACACCTTC.

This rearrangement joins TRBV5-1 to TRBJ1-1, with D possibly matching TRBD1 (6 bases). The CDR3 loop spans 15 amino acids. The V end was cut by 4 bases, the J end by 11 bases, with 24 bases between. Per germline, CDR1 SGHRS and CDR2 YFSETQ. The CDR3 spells CASSEGESGYQEAFF. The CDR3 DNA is TGCGCCAGCAGCGAGGGGGAGTCCGGGTACCAAGAGGCTTTCTTT. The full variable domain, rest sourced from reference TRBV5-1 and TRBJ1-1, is KAGVTQTPRYLIKTRGQQVTLSCSPISGHRSVSWYQQTPGQGLQFLFEYFSETQRNKGNFPGRFSGRQFSNSRSEMNVSTLELGDSALYLCASSEGESGYQEAFFGQGTRLTVV.

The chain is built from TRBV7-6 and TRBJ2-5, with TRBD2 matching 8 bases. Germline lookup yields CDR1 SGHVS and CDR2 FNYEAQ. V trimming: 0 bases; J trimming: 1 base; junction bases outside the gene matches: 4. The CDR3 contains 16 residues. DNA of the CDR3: TGTGCCAGCAGCTTAGCGCCAGCGGGAGTCCAAGAGACCCAGTACTTC. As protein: CASSLAPAGVQETQYF.

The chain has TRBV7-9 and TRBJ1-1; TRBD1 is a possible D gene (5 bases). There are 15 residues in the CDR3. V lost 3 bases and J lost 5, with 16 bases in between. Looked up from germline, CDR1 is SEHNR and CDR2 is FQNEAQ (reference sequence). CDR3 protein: CASSFPQGVRTEAFF. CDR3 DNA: TGTGCCAGCAGCTTCCCCCAAGGGGTAAGGACTGAAGCTTTCTTT.

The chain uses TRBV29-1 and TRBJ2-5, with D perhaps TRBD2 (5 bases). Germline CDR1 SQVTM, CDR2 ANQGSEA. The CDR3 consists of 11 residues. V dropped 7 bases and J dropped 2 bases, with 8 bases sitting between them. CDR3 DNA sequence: TGCAGCGCCGGGAAGCAAGAGACCCAGTACTTC. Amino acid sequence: CSAGKQETQYF.

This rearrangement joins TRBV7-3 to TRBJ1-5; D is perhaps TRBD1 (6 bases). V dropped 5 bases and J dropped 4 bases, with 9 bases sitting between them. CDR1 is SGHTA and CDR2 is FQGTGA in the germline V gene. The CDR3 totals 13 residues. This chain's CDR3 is CASSETGNQPQHF. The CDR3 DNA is TGTGCCAGCAGCGAGACAGGTAATCAGCCCCAGCATTTT.

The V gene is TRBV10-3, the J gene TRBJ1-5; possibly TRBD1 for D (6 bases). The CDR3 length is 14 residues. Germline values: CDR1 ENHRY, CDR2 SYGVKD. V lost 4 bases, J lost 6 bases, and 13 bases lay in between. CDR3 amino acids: CAISAQGPGQPQHF. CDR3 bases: TGTGCCATCAGTGCTCAGGGGCCGGGTCAGCCCCAGCATTTT.